This T cell receptor (beta chain) derives from a study of regulatory T cells in long-lasting Graves disease. V was shortened by 2 bases and J by 7 bases, with 11 bases between the two germline ends. Germline V CDR1 and CDR2: LNHDA, SQIVND (reference sequence). The CDR3 has 14 residues. Relying on iRepertoire HTBI primers and Arm-PCR of CDR3 regions, the team built TCR beta libraries. From the multiplex PCR reads, TCRdb called clonotypes with MiXCR, one entry per CDR3 protein. This sample carries hundreds of thousands of distinct CDR3 sequences, 16% of them seen once, and the ten largest clones take over 8.5%. The study's findings and limits: New patients shared about a thousand public clonotypes, fewer than the roughly 2,600 shared by persistent patients.

The time point here: newly diagnosed GD, antithyroid drugs for less than 3 months. Scientists built the TCR library using RNA that was extracted from PBMCs. This clonotype was seen a few times. The antigen remains undetermined. This same sample was also taken into another study, of T cells in Graves' hyperthyroidism and ophthalmopathy. That paper adds: Uncontrolled infection, other autoimmune disease, pregnancy or lactation led to exclusion.

The sample in question was peripheral blood mononuclear cells (PBMCs), obtained at new diagnosis, from a patient treated with antithyroid drugs. The TCR comes from a woman aged 25-40 years with Graves disease. The V call is TRBV19, the J call TRBJ1-4, with unresolved D. The CDR3, as DNA: TGTGCCAGTAGTATACACAAGGGCGGTGAAAAACTGTTTTTT. Its translation is CASSIHKGGEKLFF.